The clone carrying this TCR beta chain was found many times. Its antigen is currently unknown. It was RNA transcripts that yielded the amplified TCR beta CDR3 regions. A set of HTBI primers served as the primers for a first-round RT-PCR of the TCR CDR3. Via MiXCR, TCRdb re-called the multiplex PCR reads, giving one row per CDR3 protein. The sample holds over 200,000 distinct CDR3 sequences, less than 15% seen once. Newly diagnosed patients aged 18 to 65 had hyperthyroidism of under 2 months' duration. Each diagnosis drew on symptoms, thyroxine, TRAb, thyroid ultrasound and orbital computed tomography findings. PBMCs stemmed from less than 13 ml fresh peripheral blood. V lost 0 bases and J lost 4; bases outside the gene matches: 4. The CDR3 runs to 15 residues. CDR1 SGHDT and CDR2 YYEEEE come from the germline V gene. This sample was included in a study of T cells in Graves' hyperthyroidism and ophthalmopathy. The study's findings and limits: Blood also held most thyroid clonotypes expanded beyond 0.001.

Material: blood. The TCR was taken from a woman aged 40 to 50 with Graves' hyperthyroidism that later progressed to Graves' ophthalmopathy. The chain uses TRBV5-6 and TRBJ2-1, with 7 bases matching TRBD2. CDR3 amino acids: CASSLETSVYNEQFF. CDR3 in DNA: TGTGCCAGCAGCTTGGAAACTAGCGTGTACAATGAGCAGTTCTTC.